A single sample gave rise to the 14 T cell receptor beta chains below, sequenced in a study of blood T cell repertoires in COVID-19. Measured with immunoSEQ multiplex PCR; TCRdb has only the in-frame clones, and not every one. The sample includes 70,000 or so clones, about nine tenths of them seen just once. Specimen: peripheral blood. The source of these receptors is a man in his thirties or forties with acute or convalescent COVID-19.

For the CDR3, the DNA is TGTGCCAGCAGCGTAGGGGTAGGGGCCAGCACAGATACGCAGTATTTT. This sequence encodes CASSVGVGASTDTQYF. V gene TRBV9 combines with J gene TRBJ2-3, with a tentative D call TRBD1 (5 bases). Germline V gives CDR1 SGDLS, CDR2 YYNGEE. The CDR3 has 16 residues. V dropped 0 bases and J dropped 0 bases, with 11 bases sitting between them. Combining the CDR3 with reference TRBV9 and TRBJ2-3 gives the whole variable domain DSGVTQTPKHLITATGQRVTLRCSPRSGDLSVYWYQQSLDQGLQFLIQYYNGEERAKGNILERFSAQQFPDLHSELNLSSLELGDSALYFCASSVGVGASTDTQYFGPGTRLTVL.

The chain is built from TRBV3-1 (or the pseudogene TRBV3-2) and TRBJ2-7, with 13 bases lining up with TRBD2. The CDR3 spans 15 residues. Unmatched junction bases numbered 4, after V lost 6 bases and J lost 2 bases. Germline CDR1 is LGHDT and CDR2 is YNNKEL (reference sequence). This chain's CDR3 is CASRTGTSGTYEQYF. The CDR3 DNA reads as TGTGCCAGCAGGACCGGGACTAGCGGGACCTACGAGCAGTACTTC.

V and J are TRBV5-4 and TRBJ1-2; maybe TRBD1 (6 bases). The CDR3 runs 15 residues. The ends were cut back, 2 bases at V and 5 bases at J, with 16 bases in the middle. Germline assignment: CDR1 SGHNT and CDR2 YYREEE (reference sequence). This CDR3 reads CASSFADRPFYGYTF. For the CDR3, the DNA is TGTGCCAGCAGCTTTGCGGACAGACCATTTTATGGCTACACCTTC. Looking up the rest from reference TRBV5-4 and TRBJ1-2 gives the full variable domain: ETGVTQSPTHLIKTRGQQVTLRCSSQSGHNTVSWYQQALGQGPQFIFQYYREEENGRGNFPPRFSGLQFPNYSSELNVNALELDDSALYLCASSFADRPFYGYTFGSGTRLTVV.

This chain uses TRBV20-1 with TRBJ1-5; D not resolved. V lost 3 bases and J lost 7, with 10 bases in between. Per the germline V gene, CDR1 is DFQATT and CDR2 is SNEGSKA (reference sequence). The length of the CDR3 is 12 residues. CDR3 in amino acids: CSASREDQPQHF. CDR3 DNA sequence: TGCAGTGCTAGTAGGGAGGACCAGCCCCAGCATTTT.

This clone was observed a single time. The chain joins TRBV25-1 to TRBJ1-1; D is unresolved. V gave up 3 bases and J gave up 0 bases, with 11 bases separating them. The CDR3 consists of 15 residues. CDR1 is MGHDK and CDR2 is SYGVNS in the germline V gene. CDR3 amino acids: CASSDPGNLNTEAFF. The CDR3 DNA sequence: TGTGCCAGCAGTGATCCGGGAAACTTGAACACTGAAGCTTTCTTT.

The genes are TRBV3-1 (or the pseudogene TRBV3-2) and TRBJ2-7; 13 bases fit TRBD2. This CDR3 region has 15 residues. J lost 2 bases, V lost 4 bases, and 2 bases had no gene match. Germline V gives CDR1 LGHDT, CDR2 YNNKEL (reference sequence). The CDR3 is CASSRTSGRAYEQYF. CDR3 nucleotides: TGTGCCAGCAGCCGAACTAGCGGGAGGGCCTACGAGCAGTACTTC.

The J gene is TRBJ1-1, the V gene TRBV30; tentatively, D is TRBD1 (5 bases). V dropped 4 bases and J dropped 4 bases, with 22 bases sitting between them. Per germline, CDR1 GTSNPN and CDR2 SVGIG (reference sequence). The CDR3 totals 16 residues. CDR3 loop: CAWKGMSASRGTEAFF. The DNA of the CDR3 is TGTGCCTGGAAGGGAATGTCGGCTTCAAGGGGCACTGAAGCTTTCTTT.

This clone showed up just a few times. This chain joins TRBV4-1 and TRBJ1-2; no firm D call. Between the trimmed V and J ends, which lost 0 bases and 3 bases, there was a span of 5 bases. Germline loops: CDR1 MGHRA, CDR2 YSYEKL. The CDR3 runs 13 residues. The CDR3 protein is CASSQDRYYGYTF. The CDR3 DNA sequence: TGCGCCAGCAGCCAAGACAGGTACTATGGCTACACCTTC.

This chain joins TRBV6-5 and TRBJ1-3, with 8 nucleotides matching TRBD1. V lost 0 bases to trimming and J lost 4 bases; unmatched junction nucleotides: 5. The CDR3 has 16 residues. Germline-derived CDR1 and CDR2 are MNHEY and SVGAGI. As DNA, the CDR3 is TGTGCCAGCAGTTACTCGATTCGGACAGGGGGAAACACCATATATTTT. Translated, it gives CASSYSIRTGGNTIYF.

A few counts support this clone. Just one base apart from a much larger clone, this may be a read error. The sample carries other DNA sequences with the same CDR3. For the CDR3, the DNA is TGTGCCAGCAGCGCGACAGATAGCAATCAGCCCCAGCATTTT. Protein sequence: CASSATDSNQPQHF. The chain uses TRBV9 and TRBJ1-5; D might be TRBD1 (5 bases). The CDR3 runs to 14 residues. Between the trimmed V and J ends, which lost 3 bases and 0 bases, there was a span of 7 bases. CDR1 SGDLS and CDR2 YYNGEE come from the germline V gene.

The V and J genes are TRBV4-2 and TRBJ2-3; 9 bases align to TRBD2. Germline trimming cut 4 bases from V and 2 bases from J; bases unmatched to any gene: 4. The length of the CDR3 is 15 residues. Germline V CDR1 and CDR2: LGHNA, YNFKEQ. CDR3 amino acids: CASSLSGRPTDTQYF. CDR3 nucleotide sequence: TGTGCCAGCAGCCTAAGCGGGAGGCCCACAGATACGCAGTATTTT.

This chain connects TRBV19 to TRBJ2-6; D uncertain. Germline V CDR1 and CDR2: LNHDA, SQIVND (reference sequence). The CDR3 sequence is 12 residues long. V gave up 5 bases and J gave up 8 bases, with 7 bases separating them. Here the CDR3 reads CASSRDSNVLTF. The CDR3 DNA reads as TGTGCCAGTAGTCGCGACTCCAACGTCCTGACTTTC.

The chain links TRBV7-8 to TRBJ2-1; D possibly corresponds to TRBD2 (6 bases). Germline V gives CDR1 SGHVS, CDR2 FQNEAQ. V was trimmed by 1 base and J by 5 bases, leaving 12 bases between them. The CDR3 has 15 residues. CDR3 DNA sequence: TGTGCCAGCAGCTTAGAGGGACTCCCCGACAATGAGCAGTTCTTC. Amino acid sequence: CASSLEGLPDNEQFF.

The chain carries TRBV19 and TRBJ2-5; unclear D gene. The CDR3 is 12 residues long. Germline V CDR1 and CDR2: LNHDA, SQIVND (reference sequence). Trimming left V 5 bases short and J 5 bases short, with 9 bases between. The CDR3 DNA is TGTGCCAGTAGTGTGGCCGGGGAGACCCAGTACTTC. Translation: CASSVAGETQYF.